This T cell receptor (beta chain) was identified in a study of shared clonotypes between healthy human individuals. Study summary: CD4 naive cells filled three plates per donor, CD4 memory three, CD8 naive two and CD8 memory one. Findings of the study overall: The small donor group covered limited genetic and exposure diversity.

Points on this clone: Its target is not known.

CD45RO-negative CD8 cells positively selected for CCR7 made up the naive population, which excluded terminally differentiated effector memory CD45RA+ cells. Germline loops: CDR1 SGHTS, CDR2 YDEGEE. The CDR3 spans 15 residues. Trimming took 4 bases from V and 7 from J; bases not matched to a gene: 8. TCRdb's table, derived via immunoSEQ multiplex PCR, lists solely in-frame clones and lacks some. The sample lists around 2,000,000 clones, about 95% seen once, with more than 0.95% in the top ten. The sequence was obtained from a man aged 18 to 29 in good health. Sample: naive CD8+ T cells sorted from blood. This chain uses TRBV5-8 with TRBJ1-5; the match to TRBD1 covers 10 bases. This CDR3 is CASSNRQGAWQPQHF. CDR3 coding DNA: TGTGCCAGCAGCAATCGACAGGGGGCTTGGCAGCCCCAGCATTTT.